The clone carrying this T cell receptor (beta chain) appeared a few times. This CDR3 has 16 amino acids. J gave up 0 bases and V 7 bases, and 5 bases lay outside the gene matches. TCRdb processed the 5' RACE reads anew with MiXCR; each CDR3 protein has one entry. The sample contains 74,000 or so distinct CDR3 sequences, more than 9% of which appear only once. This entry belongs to a study of early T cells in non-severe SARS-CoV-2 infection. Specimen: whole blood. The chain is built from TRBV12-3 or TRBV12-4 and TRBJ1-6; TRBD1 agrees at 8 bases. This sequence originates from an adult who was a healthcare worker with PCR-confirmed SARS-CoV-2 infection or an uninfected control (not recorded which). CDR3 sequence: CASTDRGISYNSPLHF. The CDR3 nucleotides read TGTGCCAGCACCGACAGGGGCATCTCCTATAATTCACCCCTCCACTTT.